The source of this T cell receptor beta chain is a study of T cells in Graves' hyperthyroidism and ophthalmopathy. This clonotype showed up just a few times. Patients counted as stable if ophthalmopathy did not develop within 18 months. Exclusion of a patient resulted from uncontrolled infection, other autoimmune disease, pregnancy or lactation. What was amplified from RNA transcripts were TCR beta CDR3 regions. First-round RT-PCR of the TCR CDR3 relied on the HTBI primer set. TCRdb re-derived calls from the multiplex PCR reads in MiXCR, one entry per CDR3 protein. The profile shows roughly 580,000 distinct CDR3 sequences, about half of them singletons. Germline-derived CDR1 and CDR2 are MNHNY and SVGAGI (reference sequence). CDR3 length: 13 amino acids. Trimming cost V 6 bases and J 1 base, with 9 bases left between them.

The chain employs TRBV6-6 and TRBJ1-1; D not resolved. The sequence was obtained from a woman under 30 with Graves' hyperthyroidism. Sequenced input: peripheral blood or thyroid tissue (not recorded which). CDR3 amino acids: CASSTRQNTEAFF. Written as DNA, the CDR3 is TGTGCCAGCAGCACCCGACAGAACACTGAAGCTTTCTTT.